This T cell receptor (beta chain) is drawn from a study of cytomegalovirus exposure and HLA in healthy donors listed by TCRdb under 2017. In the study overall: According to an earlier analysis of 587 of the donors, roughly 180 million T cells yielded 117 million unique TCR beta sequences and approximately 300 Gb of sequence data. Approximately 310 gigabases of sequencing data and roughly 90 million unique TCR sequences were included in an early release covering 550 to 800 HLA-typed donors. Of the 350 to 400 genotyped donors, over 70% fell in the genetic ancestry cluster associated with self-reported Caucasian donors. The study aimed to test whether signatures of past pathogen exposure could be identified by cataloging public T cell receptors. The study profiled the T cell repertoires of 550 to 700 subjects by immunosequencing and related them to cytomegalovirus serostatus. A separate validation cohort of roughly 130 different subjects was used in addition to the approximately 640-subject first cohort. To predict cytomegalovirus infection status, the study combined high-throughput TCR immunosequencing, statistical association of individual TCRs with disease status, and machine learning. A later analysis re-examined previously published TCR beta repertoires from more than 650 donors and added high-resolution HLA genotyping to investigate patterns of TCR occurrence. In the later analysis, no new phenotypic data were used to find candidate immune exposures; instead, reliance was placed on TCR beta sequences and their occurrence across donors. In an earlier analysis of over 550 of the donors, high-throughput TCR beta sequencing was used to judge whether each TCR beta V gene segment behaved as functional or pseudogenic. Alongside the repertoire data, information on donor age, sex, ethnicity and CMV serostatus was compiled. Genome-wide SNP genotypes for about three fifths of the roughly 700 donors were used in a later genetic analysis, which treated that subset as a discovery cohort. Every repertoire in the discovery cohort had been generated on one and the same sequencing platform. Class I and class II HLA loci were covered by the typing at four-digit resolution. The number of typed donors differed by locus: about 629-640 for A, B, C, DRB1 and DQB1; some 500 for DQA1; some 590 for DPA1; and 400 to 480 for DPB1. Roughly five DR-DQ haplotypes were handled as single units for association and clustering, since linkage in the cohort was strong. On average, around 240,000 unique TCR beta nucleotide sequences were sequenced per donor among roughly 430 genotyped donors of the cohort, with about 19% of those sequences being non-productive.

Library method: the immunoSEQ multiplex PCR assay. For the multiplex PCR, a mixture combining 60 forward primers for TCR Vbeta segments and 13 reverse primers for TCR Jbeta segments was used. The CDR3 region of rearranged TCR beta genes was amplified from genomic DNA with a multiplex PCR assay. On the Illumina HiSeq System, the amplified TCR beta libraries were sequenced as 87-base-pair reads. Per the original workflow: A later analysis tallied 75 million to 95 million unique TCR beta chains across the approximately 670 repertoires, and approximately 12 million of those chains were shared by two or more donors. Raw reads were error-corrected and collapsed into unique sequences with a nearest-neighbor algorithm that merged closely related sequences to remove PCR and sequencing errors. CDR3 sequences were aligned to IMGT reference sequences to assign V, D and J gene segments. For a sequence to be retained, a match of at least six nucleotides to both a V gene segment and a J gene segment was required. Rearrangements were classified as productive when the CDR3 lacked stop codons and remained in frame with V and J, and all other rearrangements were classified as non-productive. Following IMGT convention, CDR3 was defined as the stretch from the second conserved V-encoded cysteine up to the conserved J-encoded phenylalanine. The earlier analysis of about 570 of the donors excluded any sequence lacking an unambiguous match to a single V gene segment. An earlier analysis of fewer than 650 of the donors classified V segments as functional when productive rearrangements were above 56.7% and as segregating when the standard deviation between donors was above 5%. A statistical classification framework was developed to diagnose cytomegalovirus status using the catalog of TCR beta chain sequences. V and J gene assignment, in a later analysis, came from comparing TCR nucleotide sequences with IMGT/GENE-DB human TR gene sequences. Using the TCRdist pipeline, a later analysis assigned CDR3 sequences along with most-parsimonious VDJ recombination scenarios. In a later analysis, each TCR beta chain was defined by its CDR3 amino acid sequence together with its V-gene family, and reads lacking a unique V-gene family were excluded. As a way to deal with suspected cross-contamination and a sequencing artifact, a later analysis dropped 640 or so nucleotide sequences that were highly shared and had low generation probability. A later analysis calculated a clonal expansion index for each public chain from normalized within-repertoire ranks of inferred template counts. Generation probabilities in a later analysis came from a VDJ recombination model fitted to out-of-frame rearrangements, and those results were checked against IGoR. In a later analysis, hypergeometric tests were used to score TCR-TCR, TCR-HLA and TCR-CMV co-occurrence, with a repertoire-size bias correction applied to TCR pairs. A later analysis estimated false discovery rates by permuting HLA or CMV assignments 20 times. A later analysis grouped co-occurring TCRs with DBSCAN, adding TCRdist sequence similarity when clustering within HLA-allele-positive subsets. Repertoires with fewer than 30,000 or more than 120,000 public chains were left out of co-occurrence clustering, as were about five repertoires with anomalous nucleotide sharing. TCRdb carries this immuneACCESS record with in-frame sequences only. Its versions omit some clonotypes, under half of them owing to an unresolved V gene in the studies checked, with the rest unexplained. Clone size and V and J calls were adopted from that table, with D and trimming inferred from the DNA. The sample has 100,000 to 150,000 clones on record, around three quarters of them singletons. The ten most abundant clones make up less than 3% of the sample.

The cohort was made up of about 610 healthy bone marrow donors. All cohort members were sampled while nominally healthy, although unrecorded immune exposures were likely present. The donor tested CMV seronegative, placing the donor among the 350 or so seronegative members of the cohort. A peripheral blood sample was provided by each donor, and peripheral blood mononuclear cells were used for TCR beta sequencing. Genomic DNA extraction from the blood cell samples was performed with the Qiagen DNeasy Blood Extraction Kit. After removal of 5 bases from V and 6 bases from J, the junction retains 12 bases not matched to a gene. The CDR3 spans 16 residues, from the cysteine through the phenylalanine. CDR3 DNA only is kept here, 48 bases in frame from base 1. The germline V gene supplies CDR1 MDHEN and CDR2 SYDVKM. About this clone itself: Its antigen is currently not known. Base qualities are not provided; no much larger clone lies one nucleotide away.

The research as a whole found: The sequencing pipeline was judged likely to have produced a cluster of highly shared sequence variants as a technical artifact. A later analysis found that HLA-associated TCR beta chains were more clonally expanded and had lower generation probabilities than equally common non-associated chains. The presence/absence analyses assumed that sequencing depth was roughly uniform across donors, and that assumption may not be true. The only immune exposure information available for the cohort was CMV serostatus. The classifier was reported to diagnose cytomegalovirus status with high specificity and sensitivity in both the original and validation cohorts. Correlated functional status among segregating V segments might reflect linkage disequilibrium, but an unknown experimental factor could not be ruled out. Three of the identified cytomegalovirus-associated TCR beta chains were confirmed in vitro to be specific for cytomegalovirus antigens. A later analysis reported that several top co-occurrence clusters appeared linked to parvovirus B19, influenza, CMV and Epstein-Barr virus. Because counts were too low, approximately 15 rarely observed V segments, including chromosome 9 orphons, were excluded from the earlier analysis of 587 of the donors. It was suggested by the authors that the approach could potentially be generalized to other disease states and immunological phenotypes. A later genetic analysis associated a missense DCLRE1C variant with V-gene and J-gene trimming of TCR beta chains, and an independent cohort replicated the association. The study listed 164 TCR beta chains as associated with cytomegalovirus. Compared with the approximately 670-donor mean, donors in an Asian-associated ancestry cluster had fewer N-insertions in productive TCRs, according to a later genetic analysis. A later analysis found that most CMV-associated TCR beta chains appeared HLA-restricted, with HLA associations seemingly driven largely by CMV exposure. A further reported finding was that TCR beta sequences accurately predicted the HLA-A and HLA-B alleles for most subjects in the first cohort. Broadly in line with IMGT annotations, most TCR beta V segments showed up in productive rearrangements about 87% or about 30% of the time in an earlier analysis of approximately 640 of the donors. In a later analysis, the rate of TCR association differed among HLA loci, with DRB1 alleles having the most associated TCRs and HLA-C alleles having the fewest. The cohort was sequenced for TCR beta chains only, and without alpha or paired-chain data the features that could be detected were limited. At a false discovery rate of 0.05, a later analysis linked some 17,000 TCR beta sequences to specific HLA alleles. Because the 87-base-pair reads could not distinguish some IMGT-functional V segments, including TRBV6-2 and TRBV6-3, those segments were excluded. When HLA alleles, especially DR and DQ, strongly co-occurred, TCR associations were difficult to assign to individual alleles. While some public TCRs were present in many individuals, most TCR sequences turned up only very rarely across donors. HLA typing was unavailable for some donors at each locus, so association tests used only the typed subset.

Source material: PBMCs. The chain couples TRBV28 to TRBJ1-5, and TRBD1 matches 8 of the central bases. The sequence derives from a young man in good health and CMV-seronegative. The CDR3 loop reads CASSQRQGLISQPQHF. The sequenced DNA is TGTGCCAGCAGTCAAAGACAGGGGTTGATTAGTCAGCCCCAGCATTTT.